The rows below give T cell receptor beta chains drawn from one sample of a study of cytomegalovirus exposure and HLA in healthy donors. The repertoire was sequenced with immunoSEQ multiplex PCR; TCRdb's copy has only in-frame clones and lacks some. The profile shows 50,000 to 65,000 clones, around 95% of them singletons. Sequenced input: PBMCs. The receptor source for this set is a woman aged 18-29 years in good health and CMV-seropositive. CDR3s include the opening cysteine and the closing phenylalanine or tryptophan. The order of the fields is V gene, D gene, J gene, CDR3 length, CDR3 DNA, CDR3 protein. A D gene is named only where the DNA matches it firmly.

>TRBV4-1|.|TRBJ1-3|15
TGCGCCAGCAGCCAAGTCTCTAGCTCTGGAAACACCATATATTTT
CASSQVSSSGNTIYF
>TRBV7-2|.|TRBJ1-4|13
TGTGCCAGCAGCTTAGGAGTGTTTGAAAAACTGTTTTTT
CASSLGVFEKLFF
>TRBV6-1|TRBD2|TRBJ2-3|14
TGTGCCAGCAGACTAGCGGGTGTCACAGATACGCAGTATTTT
CASRLAGVTDTQYF
>TRBV28|.|TRBJ2-7|15
TGTGCCAGCAGTTCCCCCCCCCTAGGAACATACGAGCAGTACTTC
CASSSPPLGTYEQYF
>TRBV11-2|.|TRBJ2-1|13
TGTGCCAGCAGCTTAGGGCAGTACAATGAGCAGTTCTTC
CASSLGQYNEQFF
>TRBV19|.|TRBJ1-4|15
TGTGCCAGTAGTGACACAGGGAACAATCACGAAAAACTGTTTTTT
CASSDTGNNHEKLFF
>TRBV9|.|TRBJ1-5|14
TGTGCCAGCAGCGTGACCATCCGGGATCAGCCCCAGCATTTT
CASSVTIRDQPQHF
>TRBV28|TRBD2|TRBJ2-4|18
TGTGCCAGCAGTTTAGGGCTAGCGGGAGGTGGGGCCAAAAACATTCAGTACTTC
CASSLGLAGGGAKNIQYF
>TRBV6-6|TRBD1|TRBJ2-7|13
TGTGCCAGCATCGACAGGGGAGTCAACGAGCAGTACTTC
CASIDRGVNEQYF
>TRBV2|TRBD1|TRBJ2-2|14
TGTGCCAGCGGGGAAGGGACAGCTTTCGGGGAGCTGTTTTTT
CASGEGTAFGELFF
>TRBV30|TRBD1|TRBJ1-1|12
TGTGCCTGGACCGCAGGGGGTCCTGAAGCTTTCTTT
CAWTAGGPEAFF
>TRBV5-1|TRBD2|TRBJ2-1|14
TGCGCCAGCAGCCCAGCCCATAGCGGGGGCGAGCAGTTCTTC
CASSPAHSGGEQFF
>TRBV4-1|TRBD1|TRBJ1-1|16
TGCGCCAGCAGCCAAGAGTTGGGACAGATGAACACTGAAGCTTTCTTT
CASSQELGQMNTEAFF
>TRBV28|.|TRBJ2-7|12
TGTGCCAGTCAGGGGATTTGGGACGAGCAGTACTTC
CASQGIWDEQYF
>TRBV4-1|.|TRBJ2-7|14
TGCGCCAGCAGCCAATGGGGAGTCGCGGACGAGCAGTACTTC
CASSQWGVADEQYF